The 6 T cell receptor beta chains in this list originate from one sample, sequenced in a study of regulatory T cells in long-lasting Graves disease. Documented time point: newly diagnosed GD, antithyroid drugs for less than 3 months. Generation of the TCR library employed RNA extracted from PBMCs. With iRepertoire HTBI primers and Arm-PCR of CDR3 regions, TCR beta libraries were built. TCRdb passed the multiplex PCR reads through MiXCR, listing each CDR3 protein once. The sample holds under 300,000 distinct CDR3 sequences, 15% to 20% seen once. The sample here was peripheral blood mononuclear cells (PBMCs), taken at new diagnosis, from a patient treated with antithyroid drugs. The source of these receptors is a female donor with Graves disease.

This clonotype was observed at least ten times. V and J are TRBV14 and TRBJ1-3, with no clear D. The CDR3 runs 15 residues. CDR1 is SGHDN and CDR2 is FVKESK in the germline V gene. V lost 0 bases, J lost 3 bases, and 9 bases lay in between. The CDR3 loop is CASSQDLLGGNTIYF. CDR3 bases: TGTGCCAGCAGCCAAGATCTTCTGGGTGGAAACACCATATATTTT.

V gene TRBV13 combines with J gene TRBJ2-5, with D perhaps given as TRBD1 or TRBD2 (5 bases each). CDR1 PRHDT and CDR2 FYEKMQ come from the germline V gene (reference sequence). The CDR3 has 18 residues. V shed 6 bases and J shed 7 bases, with 30 bases lying between them. CDR3 loop: CASSLSYFPGTPYGTQYF. The CDR3 DNA follows: TGTGCCAGCAGTTTATCCTATTTCCCCGGGACCCCCTACGGGACCCAGTACTTC.

Notes on this clonotype: A much larger clone lies one base from this, so it may be a read error. The rearrangement links TRBV6-9 to TRBJ1-1, with 8 bases that match TRBD1. V was pared by 4 bases and J by 0 bases, with 7 bases of the junction left unmatched. The CDR3 runs to 16 residues. Per the germline V gene, CDR1 is MNHGY and CDR2 is SVAAGI. The CDR3 nucleotides are TGTGCCAGCAGTTTTTTACAGGGGGGATTGAACACTGAAGCTTTCTTT. As protein: CASSFLQGGLNTEAFF.

This clonotype was recorded a few times. CDR3 coding DNA: TGTGCCAGCATTCGCTGGGTAGTAACAGGGCCAACGAAACTGTTTTTT. Protein: CASIRWVVTGPTKLFF. J is TRBJ1-4 and V is TRBV25-1; the D gene is possibly TRBD1 (6 bases). V dropped 7 bases and J dropped 11 bases, with 26 bases sitting between them. The length of the CDR3 is 16 residues. Per the germline V gene, CDR1 is MGHDK and CDR2 is SYGVNS.

This clonotype was observed at least ten times. CDR3 DNA sequence: TGTGCCAGTAGTATCAGAGGGACAGAACTCTATGGCTACACCTTC. Amino acid sequence: CASSIRGTELYGYTF. The V call is TRBV19, the J call TRBJ1-2; TRBD1 matches 7 bases. CDR3 size: 15 residues. Unmatched junction bases numbered 8, after V lost 3 bases and J lost 4 bases. Germline CDR1 LNHDA, CDR2 SQIVND (reference sequence). The whole variable domain, remainder taken from reference TRBV19 and TRBJ1-2, is DGGITQSPKYLFRKEGQNVTLSCEQNLNHDAMYWYRQDPGQGLRLIYYSQIVNDFQKGDIAEGYSVSREKKESFPLTVTSAQKNPTAFYLCASSIRGTELYGYTFGSGTRLTVV.

The rearrangement links TRBV20-1 to TRBJ2-3, with TRBD2 matching over 10 bases. The CDR3 consists of 14 residues. Germline trimming cut 1 base from V and 9 bases from J; bases unmatched to any gene: 7. Per germline, CDR1 DFQATT and CDR2 SNEGSKA (reference sequence). The CDR3: CSARVLLAGETQYF. The CDR3 DNA sequence: TGCAGTGCTAGAGTCCTCCTAGCGGGAGAAACGCAGTATTTT.